This TCR beta chain comes out of a study of cytomegalovirus exposure and HLA in healthy donors. The CDR3 extends over 13 amino acids. V dropped 2 bases and J dropped 7; count of bases not matched to a gene: 5. Germline V lookup: CDR1 GTSNPN, CDR2 SVGIG (reference sequence). 60 Vbeta and 13 Jbeta primers were used in PCR. Sequencing was performed with immunoSEQ multiplex PCR; in TCRdb, only in-frame clones are kept and a portion is missing. The repertoire has about 170,000 clones, roughly 67% of them found once; the top ten carry approximately 5.6%. The origin of this receptor is a woman between 18 and 29 years old in good health and CMV-seropositive. The sample comprised PBMCs. V and J are TRBV30 and TRBJ1-2; TRBD1 aligns across 9 bases. The DNA of the CDR3 is TGTGCCTGGAGTCCTACAGGGGGCAGTGGCTACACCTTC. Protein product: CAWSPTGGSGYTF.